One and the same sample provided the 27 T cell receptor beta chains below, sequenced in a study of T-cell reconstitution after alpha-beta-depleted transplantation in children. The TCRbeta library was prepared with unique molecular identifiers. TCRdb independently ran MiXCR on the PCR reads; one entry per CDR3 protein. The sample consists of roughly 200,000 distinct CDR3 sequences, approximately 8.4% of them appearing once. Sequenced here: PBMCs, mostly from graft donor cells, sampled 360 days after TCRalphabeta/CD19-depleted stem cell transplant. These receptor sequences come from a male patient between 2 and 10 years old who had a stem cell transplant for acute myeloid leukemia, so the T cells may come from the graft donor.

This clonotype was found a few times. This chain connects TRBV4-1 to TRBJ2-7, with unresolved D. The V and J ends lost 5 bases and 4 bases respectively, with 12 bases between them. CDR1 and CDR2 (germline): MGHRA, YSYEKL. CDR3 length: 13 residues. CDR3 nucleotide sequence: TGCGCCAGCAGCGTCTCCTGGGATTACGAGCAGTACTTC. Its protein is CASSVSWDYEQYF.

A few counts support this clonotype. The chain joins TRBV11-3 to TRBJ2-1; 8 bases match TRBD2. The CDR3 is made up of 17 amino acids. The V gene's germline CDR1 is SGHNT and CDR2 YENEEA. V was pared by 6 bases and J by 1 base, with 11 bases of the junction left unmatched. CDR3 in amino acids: CASSSRVSGRSYNEQFF. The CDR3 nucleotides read TGTGCCAGCAGTTCTAGGGTGAGCGGGAGATCCTACAATGAGCAGTTCTTC.

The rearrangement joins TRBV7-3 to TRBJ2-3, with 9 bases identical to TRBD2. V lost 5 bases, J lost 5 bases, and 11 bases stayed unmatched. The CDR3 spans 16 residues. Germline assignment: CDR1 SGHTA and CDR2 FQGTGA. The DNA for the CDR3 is TGTGCCAGCAGCCTCAAGGGCGGGAGGGCCGGAGATACGCAGTATTTT. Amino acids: CASSLKGGRAGDTQYF.

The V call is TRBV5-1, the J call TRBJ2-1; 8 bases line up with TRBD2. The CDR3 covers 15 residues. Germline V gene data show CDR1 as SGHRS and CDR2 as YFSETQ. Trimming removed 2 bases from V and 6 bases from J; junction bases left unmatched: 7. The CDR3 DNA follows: TGCGCCAGCAGCTTTGGGACTAGTATTGCCAATGAGCAGTTCTTC. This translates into CASSFGTSIANEQFF.

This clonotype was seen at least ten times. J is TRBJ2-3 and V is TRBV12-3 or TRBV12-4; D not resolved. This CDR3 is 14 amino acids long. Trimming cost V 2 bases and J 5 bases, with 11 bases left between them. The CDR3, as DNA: TGTGCCAGCAGTTTATACAGCGCCGGAGATACGCAGTATTTT. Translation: CASSLYSAGDTQYF.

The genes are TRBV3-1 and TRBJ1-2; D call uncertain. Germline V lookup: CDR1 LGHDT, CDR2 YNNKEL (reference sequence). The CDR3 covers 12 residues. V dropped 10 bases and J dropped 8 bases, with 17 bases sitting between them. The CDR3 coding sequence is TGTGCCACCTCGAACGATAGGAGAGGCTACACCTTC. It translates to CATSNDRRGYTF.

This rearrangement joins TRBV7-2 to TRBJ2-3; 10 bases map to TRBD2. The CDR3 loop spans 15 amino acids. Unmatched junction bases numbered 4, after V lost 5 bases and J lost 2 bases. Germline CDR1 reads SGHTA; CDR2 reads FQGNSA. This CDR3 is CASSPLAGVTDTQYF. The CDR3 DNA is TGTGCCAGCAGCCCGCTAGCGGGGGTCACAGATACGCAGTATTTT.

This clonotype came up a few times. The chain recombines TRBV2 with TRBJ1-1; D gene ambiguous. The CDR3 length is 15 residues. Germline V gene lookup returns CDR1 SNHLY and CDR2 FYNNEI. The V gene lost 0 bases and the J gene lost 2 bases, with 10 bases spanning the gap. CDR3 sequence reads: CASSEALRANTEAFF. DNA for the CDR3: TGTGCCAGCAGTGAAGCGCTGAGGGCCAACACTGAAGCTTTCTTT.

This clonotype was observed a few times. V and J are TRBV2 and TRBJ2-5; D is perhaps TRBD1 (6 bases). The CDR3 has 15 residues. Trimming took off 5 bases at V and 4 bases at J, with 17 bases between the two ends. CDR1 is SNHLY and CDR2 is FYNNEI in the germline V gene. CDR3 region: CASSYDRFDPETQYF. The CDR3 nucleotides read TGTGCCAGCAGTTACGACAGGTTTGATCCAGAGACCCAGTACTTC. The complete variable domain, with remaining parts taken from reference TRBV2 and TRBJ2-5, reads EPEVTQTPSHQVTQMGQEVILRCVPISNHLYFYWYRQILGQKVEFLVSFYNNEISEKSEIFDDQFSVERPDGSNFTLKIRSTKLEDSAMYFCASSYDRFDPETQYFGPGTRLLVL.

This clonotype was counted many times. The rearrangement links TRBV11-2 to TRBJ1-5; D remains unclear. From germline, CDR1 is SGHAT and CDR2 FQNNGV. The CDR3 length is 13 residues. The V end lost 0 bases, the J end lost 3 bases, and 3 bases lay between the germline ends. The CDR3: CASSLDINQPQHF. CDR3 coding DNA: TGTGCCAGCAGCTTAGATATCAATCAGCCCCAGCATTTT.

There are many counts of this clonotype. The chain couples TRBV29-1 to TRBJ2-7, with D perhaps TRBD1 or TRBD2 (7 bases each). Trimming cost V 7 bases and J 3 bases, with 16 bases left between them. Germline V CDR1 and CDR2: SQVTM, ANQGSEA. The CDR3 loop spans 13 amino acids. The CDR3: CSATGRVDYEQYF. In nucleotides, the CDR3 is TGCAGCGCGACAGGGAGGGTCGACTACGAGCAGTACTTC.

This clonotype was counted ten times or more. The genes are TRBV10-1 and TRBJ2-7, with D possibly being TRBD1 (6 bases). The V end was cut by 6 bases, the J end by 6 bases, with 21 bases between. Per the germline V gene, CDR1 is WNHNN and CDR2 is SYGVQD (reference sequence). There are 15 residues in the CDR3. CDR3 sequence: CASRVNREAAGEQYV. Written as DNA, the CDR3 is TGCGCCAGCAGGGTGAACAGGGAAGCGGCCGGCGAGCAGTACGTC.

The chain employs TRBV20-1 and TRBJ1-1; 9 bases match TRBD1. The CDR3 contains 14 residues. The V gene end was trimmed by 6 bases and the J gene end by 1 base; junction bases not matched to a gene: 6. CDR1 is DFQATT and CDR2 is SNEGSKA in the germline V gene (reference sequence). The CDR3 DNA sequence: TGCAGTGCCAGTACAGGGGGCTCGAACACTGAAGCTTTCTTT. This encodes CSASTGGSNTEAFF.

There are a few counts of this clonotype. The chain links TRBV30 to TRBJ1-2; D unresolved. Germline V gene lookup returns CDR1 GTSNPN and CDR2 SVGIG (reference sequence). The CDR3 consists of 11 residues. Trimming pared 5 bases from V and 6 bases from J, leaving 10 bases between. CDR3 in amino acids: CAWVGLHGYTF. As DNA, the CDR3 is TGTGCCTGGGTCGGCCTCCATGGCTACACCTTC.

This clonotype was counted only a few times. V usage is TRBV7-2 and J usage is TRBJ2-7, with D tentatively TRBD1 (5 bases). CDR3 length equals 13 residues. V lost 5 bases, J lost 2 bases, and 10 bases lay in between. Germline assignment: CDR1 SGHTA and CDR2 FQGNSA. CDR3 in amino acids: CASSPRTPYEQYF. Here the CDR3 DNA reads TGTGCCAGCAGCCCGCGGACACCCTACGAGCAGTACTTC.

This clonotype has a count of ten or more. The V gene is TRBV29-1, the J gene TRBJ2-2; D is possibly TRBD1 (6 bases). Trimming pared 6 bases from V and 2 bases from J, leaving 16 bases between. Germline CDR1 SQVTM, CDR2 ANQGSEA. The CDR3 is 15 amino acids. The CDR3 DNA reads TGCAGCGTCGCCGCAGGGGCGATTAACACCGGGGAGCTGTTTTTT. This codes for CSVAAGAINTGELFF.

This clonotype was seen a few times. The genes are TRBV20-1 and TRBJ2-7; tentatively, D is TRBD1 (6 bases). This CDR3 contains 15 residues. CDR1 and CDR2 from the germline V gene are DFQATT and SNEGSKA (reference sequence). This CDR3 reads CSALGVETGSHEQYV. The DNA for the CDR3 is TGCAGTGCCCTCGGGGTAGAGACAGGCTCCCACGAGCAGTACGTC.

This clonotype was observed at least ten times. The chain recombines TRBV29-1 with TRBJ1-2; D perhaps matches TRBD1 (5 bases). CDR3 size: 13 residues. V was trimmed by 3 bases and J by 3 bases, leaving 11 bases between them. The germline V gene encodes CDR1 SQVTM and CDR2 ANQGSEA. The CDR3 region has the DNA TGCAGCGTTGATGGCGGGGCACACTATGGCTACACCTTC. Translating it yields CSVDGGAHYGYTF.

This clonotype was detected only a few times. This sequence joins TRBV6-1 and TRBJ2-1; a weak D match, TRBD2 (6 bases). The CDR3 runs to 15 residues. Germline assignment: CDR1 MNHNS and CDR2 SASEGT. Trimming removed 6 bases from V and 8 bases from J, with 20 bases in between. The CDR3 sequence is CASSPLRGGRDEQFF. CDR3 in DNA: TGTGCCAGCAGCCCCCTGCGGGGCGGCAGAGATGAGCAGTTCTTC.

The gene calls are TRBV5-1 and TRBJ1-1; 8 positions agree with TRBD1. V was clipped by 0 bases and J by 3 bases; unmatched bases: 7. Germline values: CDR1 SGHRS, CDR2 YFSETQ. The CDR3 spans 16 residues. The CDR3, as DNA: TGCGCCAGCAGCTTGGCTAGTCAGGGGGCCGACACTGAAGCTTTCTTT. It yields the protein CASSLASQGADTEAFF.

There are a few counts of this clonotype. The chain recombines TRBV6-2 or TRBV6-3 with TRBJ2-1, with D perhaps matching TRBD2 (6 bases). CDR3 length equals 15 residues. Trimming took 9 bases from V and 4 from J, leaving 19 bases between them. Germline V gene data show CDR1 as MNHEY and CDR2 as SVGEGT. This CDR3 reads CASRIGSSVYNEQFF. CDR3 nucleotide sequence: TGTGCCAGTCGTATCGGGAGTAGTGTGTACAATGAGCAGTTCTTC.

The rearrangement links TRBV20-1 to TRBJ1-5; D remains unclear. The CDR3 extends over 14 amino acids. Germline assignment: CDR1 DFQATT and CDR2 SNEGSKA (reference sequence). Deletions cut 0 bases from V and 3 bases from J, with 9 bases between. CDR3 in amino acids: CSAREHIPNQPQHF. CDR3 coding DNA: TGCAGTGCTAGAGAACACATTCCCAATCAGCCCCAGCATTTT.

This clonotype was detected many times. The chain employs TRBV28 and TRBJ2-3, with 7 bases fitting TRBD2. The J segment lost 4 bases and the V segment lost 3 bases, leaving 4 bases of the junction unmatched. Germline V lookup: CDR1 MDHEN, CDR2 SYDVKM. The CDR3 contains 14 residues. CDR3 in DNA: TGTGCCAGCAGTTTTGCGGGAGCCCCAGATACGCAGTATTTT. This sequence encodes CASSFAGAPDTQYF.

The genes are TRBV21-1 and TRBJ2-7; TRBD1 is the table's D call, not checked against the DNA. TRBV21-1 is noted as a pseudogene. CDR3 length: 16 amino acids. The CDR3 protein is CASSLGTGFYFYEQYV. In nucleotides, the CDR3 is TGTGCCAGCAGCCTGGGGACAGGGTTCTATTTCTACGAGCAGTACGTC.

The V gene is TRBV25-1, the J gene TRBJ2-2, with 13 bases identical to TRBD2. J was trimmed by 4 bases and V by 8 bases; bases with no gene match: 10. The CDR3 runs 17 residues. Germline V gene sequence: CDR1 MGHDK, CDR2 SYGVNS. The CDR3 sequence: CASPQLAGGPGTGELFF. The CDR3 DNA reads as TGTGCCAGCCCTCAACTAGCGGGAGGGCCGGGCACCGGGGAGCTGTTTTTT.

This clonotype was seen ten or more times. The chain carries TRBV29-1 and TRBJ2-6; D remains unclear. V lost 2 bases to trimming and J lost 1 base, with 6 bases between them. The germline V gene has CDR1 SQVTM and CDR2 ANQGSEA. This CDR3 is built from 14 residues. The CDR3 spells CSVESSSGANVLTF. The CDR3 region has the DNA TGCAGCGTTGAATCGTCATCTGGGGCCAACGTCCTGACTTTC. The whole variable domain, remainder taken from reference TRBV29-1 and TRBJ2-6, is SAVISQKPSRDICQRGTSLTIQCQVDSQVTMMFWYRQQPGQSLTLIATANQGSEATYESGFVIDKFPISRPNLTFSTLTVSNMSPEDSSIYLCSVESSSGANVLTFGAGSRLTVL.

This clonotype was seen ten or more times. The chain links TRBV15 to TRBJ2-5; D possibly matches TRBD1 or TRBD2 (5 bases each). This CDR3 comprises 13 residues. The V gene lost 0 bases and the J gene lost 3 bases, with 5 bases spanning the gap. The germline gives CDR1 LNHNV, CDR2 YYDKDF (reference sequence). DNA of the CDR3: TGTGCCACCAGCAGAGAGGGGGAAGAGACCCAGTACTTC. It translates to CATSREGEETQYF.